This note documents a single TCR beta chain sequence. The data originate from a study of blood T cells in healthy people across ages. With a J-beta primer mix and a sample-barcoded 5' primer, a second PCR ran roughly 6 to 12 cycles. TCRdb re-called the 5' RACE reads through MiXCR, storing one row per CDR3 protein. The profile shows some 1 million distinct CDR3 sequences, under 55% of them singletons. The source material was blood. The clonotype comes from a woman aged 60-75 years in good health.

Here the CDR3 reads CASSKLVSGANVLTF. CDR3 DNA: TGTGCCAGCAGCAAACTAGTTTCTGGGGCCAACGTCCTGACTTTC. The chain joins TRBV2 to TRBJ2-6; D may be TRBD2 (5 bases). CDR1 is SNHLY and CDR2 is FYNNEI in the germline V gene. The V end was cut by 6 bases, the J end by 1 base, with 10 bases between. CDR3 length: 15 residues.